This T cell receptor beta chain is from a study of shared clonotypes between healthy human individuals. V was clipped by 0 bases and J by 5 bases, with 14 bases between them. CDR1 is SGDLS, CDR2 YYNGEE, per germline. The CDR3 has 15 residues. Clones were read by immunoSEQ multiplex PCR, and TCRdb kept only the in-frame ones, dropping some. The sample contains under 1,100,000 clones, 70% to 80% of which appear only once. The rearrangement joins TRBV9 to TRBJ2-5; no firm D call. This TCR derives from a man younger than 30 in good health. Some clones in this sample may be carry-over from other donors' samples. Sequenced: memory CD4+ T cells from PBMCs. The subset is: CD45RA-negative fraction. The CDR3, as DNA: TGTGCCAGCAGCGTAGCAGGTATCGGAGCGGAGACCCAGTACTTC. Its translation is CASSVAGIGAETQYF. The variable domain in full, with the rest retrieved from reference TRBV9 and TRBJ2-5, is DSGVTQTPKHLITATGQRVTLRCSPRSGDLSVYWYQQSLDQGLQFLIQYYNGEERAKGNILERFSAQQFPDLHSELNLSSLELGDSALYFCASSVAGIGAETQYFGPGTRLLVL.